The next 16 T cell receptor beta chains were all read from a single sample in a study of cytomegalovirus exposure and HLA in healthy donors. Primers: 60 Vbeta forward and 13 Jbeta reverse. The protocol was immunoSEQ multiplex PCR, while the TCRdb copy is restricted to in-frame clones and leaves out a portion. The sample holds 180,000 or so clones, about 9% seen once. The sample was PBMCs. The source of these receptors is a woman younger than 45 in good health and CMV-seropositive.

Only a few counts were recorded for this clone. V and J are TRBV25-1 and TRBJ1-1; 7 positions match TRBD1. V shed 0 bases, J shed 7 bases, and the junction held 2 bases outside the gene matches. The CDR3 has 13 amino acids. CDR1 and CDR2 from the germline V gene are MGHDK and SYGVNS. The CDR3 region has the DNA TGTGCCAGCAGTGAATACCAGGGGGATGAAGCTTTCTTT. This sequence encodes CASSEYQGDEAFF.

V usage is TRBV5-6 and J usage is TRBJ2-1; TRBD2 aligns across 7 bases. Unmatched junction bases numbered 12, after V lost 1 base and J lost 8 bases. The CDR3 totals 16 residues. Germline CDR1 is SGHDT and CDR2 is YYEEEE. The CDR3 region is CASSLWREIGRDEQFF. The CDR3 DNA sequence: TGTGCCAGCAGCTTGTGGCGGGAGATTGGCCGGGATGAGCAGTTCTTC.

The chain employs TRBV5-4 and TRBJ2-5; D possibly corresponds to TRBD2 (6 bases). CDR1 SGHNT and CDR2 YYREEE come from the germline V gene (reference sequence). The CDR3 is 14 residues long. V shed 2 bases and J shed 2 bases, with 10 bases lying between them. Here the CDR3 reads CASSFRRDQETQYF. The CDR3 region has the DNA TGTGCCAGCAGCTTTAGGCGGGATCAAGAGACCCAGTACTTC. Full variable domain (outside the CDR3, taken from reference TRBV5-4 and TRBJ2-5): ETGVTQSPTHLIKTRGQQVTLRCSSQSGHNTVSWYQQALGQGPQFIFQYYREEENGRGNFPPRFSGLQFPNYSSELNVNALELDDSALYLCASSFRRDQETQYFGPGTRLLVL.

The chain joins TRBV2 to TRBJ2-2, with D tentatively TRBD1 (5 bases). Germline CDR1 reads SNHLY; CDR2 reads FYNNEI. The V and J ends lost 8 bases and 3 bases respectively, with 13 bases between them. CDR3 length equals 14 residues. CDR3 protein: CASRITGDTGELFF. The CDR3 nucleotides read TGTGCCAGCCGTATTACAGGTGACACCGGGGAGCTGTTTTTT.

The DNA of the CDR3 is TGTGCCACCAGCAGATCCCCGGGACTTCGCGCAGAGACCCAGTACTTC. Its translation: CATSRSPGLRAETQYF. V gene TRBV15 combines with J gene TRBJ2-5, with a possible D match to TRBD2 (6 bases). The CDR3 consists of 16 residues. Germline V lookup: CDR1 LNHNV, CDR2 YYDKDF (reference sequence). The V end was cut by 2 bases, the J end by 4 bases, with 17 bases between. Based on the CDR3 plus reference TRBV15 and TRBJ2-5, the full variable domain is DAMVIQNPRYQVTQFGKPVTLSCSQTLNHNVMYWYQQKSSQAPKLLFHYYDKDFNNEADTPDNFQSRRPNTSFCFLDIRSPGLGDTAMYLCATSRSPGLRAETQYFGPGTRLLVL.

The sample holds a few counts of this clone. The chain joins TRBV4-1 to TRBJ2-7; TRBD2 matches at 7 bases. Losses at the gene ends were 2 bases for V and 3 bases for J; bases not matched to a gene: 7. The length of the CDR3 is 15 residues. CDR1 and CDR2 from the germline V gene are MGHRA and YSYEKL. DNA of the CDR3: TGCGCCAGCAGCCAACAAGCGGGACCGGGCTACGAGCAGTACTTC. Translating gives CASSQQAGPGYEQYF.

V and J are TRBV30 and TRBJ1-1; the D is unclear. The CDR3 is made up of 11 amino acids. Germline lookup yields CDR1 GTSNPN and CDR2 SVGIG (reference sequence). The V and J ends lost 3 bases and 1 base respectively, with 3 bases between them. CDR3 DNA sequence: TGTGCCTGGAGGAGGAACACTGAAGCTTTCTTT. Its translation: CAWRRNTEAFF. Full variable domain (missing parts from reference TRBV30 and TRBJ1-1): SQTIHQWPATLVQPVGSPLSLECTVEGTSNPNLYWYRQAAGRGLQLLFYSVGIGQISSEVPQNLSASRPQDRQFILSSKKLLLSDSGFYLCAWRRNTEAFFGQGTRLTVV.

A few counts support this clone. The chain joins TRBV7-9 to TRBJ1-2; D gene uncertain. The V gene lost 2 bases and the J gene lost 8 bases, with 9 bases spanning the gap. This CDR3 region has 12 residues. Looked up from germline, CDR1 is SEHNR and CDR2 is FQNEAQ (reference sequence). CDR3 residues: CASSLTGRGYTF. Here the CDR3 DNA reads TGTGCCAGCAGCTTAACGGGGAGAGGCTACACCTTC.

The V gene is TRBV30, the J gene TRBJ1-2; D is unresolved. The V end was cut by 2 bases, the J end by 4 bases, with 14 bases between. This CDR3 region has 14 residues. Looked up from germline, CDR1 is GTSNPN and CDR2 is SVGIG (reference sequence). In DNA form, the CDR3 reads TGTGCCTGGAGTCCGGGAGTGCTAGGCTATGGCTACACCTTC. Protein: CAWSPGVLGYGYTF.

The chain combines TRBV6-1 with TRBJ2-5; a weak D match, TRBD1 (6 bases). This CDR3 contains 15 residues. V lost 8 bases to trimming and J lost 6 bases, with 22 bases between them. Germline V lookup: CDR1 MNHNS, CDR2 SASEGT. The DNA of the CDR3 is TGTGCCAGCGTGCATGAGGGACAAATTGTAAAGACCCAGTACTTC. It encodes CASVHEGQIVKTQYF.

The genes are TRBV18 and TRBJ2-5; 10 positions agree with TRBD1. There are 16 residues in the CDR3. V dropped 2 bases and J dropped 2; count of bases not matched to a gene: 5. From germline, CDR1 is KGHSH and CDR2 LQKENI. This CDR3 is CASSPSRTGGQETQYF. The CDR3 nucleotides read TGTGCCAGCTCACCATCCCGGACAGGGGGGCAAGAGACCCAGTACTTC.

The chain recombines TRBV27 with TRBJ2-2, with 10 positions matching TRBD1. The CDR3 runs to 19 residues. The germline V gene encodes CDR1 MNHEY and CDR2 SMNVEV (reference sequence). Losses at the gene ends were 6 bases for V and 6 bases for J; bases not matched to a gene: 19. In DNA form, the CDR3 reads TGTGCCAGCAGCTCCGGGACAGGGGCATATTATATTGTTCCCGGGGAGCTGTTTTTT. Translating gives CASSSGTGAYYIVPGELFF.

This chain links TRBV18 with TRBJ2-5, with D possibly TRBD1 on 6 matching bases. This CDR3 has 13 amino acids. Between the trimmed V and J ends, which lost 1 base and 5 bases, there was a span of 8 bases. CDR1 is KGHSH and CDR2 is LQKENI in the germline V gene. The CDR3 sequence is CASSPLRGETQYF. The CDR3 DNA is TGTGCCAGCTCACCACTTAGGGGGGAGACCCAGTACTTC.

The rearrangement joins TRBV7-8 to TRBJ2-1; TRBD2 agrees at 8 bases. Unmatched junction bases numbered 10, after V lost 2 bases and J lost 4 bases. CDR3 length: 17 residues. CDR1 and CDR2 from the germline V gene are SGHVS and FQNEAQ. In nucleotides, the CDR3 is TGTGCCAGCAGCTTATCTACTAGCGGTTATGGTTACAATGAGCAGTTCTTC. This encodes CASSLSTSGYGYNEQFF.

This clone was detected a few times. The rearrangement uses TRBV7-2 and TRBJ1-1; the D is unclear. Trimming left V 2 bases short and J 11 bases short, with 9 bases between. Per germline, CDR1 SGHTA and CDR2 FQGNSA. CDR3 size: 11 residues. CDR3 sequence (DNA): TGTGCCAGCAGCTTAACTTCGGTTGCTTTCTTT. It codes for CASSLTSVAFF.

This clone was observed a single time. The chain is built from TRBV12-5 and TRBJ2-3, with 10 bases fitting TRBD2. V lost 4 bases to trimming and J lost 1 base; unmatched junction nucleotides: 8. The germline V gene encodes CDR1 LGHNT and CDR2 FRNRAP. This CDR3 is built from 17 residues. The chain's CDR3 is CASGWPRGTSGTDTQYF. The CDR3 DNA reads TGTGCTAGTGGTTGGCCCCGGGGGACTAGCGGCACAGATACGCAGTATTTT.